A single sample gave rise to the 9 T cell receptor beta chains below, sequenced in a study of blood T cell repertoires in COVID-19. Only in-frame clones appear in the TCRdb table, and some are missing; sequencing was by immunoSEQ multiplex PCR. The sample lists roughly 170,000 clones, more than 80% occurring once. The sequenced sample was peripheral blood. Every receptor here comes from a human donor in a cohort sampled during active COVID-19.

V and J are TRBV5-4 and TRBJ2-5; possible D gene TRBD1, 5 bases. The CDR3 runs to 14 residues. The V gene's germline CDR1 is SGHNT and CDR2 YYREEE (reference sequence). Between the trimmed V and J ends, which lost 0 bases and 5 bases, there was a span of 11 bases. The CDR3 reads CASSLAGNDETQYF. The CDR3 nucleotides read TGTGCCAGCAGCTTGGCAGGGAATGACGAGACCCAGTACTTC. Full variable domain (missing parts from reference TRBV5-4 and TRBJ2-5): ETGVTQSPTHLIKTRGQQVTLRCSSQSGHNTVSWYQQALGQGPQFIFQYYREEENGRGNFPPRFSGLQFPNYSSELNVNALELDDSALYLCASSLAGNDETQYFGPGTRLLVL.

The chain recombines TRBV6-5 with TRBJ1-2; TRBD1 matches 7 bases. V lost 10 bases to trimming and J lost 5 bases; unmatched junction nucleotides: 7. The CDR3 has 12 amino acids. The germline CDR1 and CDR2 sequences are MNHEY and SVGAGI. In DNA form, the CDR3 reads TGTGCCACCTCGGGACAGCGTTATGGCTACACCTTC. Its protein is CATSGQRYGYTF.

The DNA of the CDR3 is TGTGCCAGCACCTGGGGGGGAAGCTCCTACAATGAGCAGTTCTTC. It specifies CASTWGGSSYNEQFF. The chain couples TRBV27 to TRBJ2-1; 7 nucleotides match TRBD2. This CDR3 has 15 residues. V gave up 7 bases and J gave up 0 bases; unmatched junction bases: 6. Germline CDR1 reads MNHEY; CDR2 reads SMNVEV (reference sequence).

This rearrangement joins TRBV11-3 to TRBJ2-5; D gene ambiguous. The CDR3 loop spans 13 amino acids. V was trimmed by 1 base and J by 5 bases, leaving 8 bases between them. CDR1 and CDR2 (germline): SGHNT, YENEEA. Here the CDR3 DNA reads TGTGCCAGCAGCTTAGGTCTCAGGGAGACCCAGTACTTC. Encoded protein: CASSLGLRETQYF. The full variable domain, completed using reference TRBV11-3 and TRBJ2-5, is EAGVVQSPRYKIIEKKQPVAFWCNPISGHNTLYWYLQNLGQGPELLIRYENEEAVDDSQLPKDRFSAERLKGVDSTLKIQPAELGDSAVYLCASSLGLRETQYFGPGTRLLVL.

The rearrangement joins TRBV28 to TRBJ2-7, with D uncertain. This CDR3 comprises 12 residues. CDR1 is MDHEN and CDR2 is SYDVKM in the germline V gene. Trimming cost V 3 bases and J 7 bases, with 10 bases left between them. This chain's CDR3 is CASSFTLGEQYF. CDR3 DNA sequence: TGTGCCAGCAGTTTTACCCTCGGGGAGCAGTACTTC.

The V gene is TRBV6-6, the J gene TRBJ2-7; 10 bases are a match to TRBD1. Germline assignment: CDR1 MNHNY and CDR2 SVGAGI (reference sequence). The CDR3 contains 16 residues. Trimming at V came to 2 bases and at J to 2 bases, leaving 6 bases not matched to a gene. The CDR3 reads CASSYGRTGGAYEQYF. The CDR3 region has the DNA TGTGCCAGCAGTTACGGCCGGACAGGGGGGGCCTACGAGCAGTACTTC.

The CDR3 nucleotides read TGTGCCAGCAGCTTTGGGAGAAACTATGGCTACACCTTC. As protein: CASSFGRNYGYTF. The V call is TRBV7-2, the J call TRBJ1-2; D remains ambiguous. In germline, CDR1 is SGHTA, CDR2 FQGNSA. CDR3 size: 13 residues. Trimming removed 3 bases from V and 2 bases from J, with 7 bases in between.

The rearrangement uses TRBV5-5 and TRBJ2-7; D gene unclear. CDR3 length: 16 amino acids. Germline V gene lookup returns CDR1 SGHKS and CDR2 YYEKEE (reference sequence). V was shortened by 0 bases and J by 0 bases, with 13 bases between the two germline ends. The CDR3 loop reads CASSLAPELSSYEQYF. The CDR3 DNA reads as TGTGCCAGCAGCTTGGCCCCGGAGCTGAGCTCCTACGAGCAGTACTTC. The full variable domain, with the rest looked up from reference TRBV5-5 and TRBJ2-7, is DAGVTQSPTHLIKTRGQQVTLRCSPISGHKSVSWYQQVLGQGPQFIFQYYEKEERGRGNFPDRFSARQFPNYSSELNVNALLLGDSALYLCASSLAPELSSYEQYFGPGTRLTVT.

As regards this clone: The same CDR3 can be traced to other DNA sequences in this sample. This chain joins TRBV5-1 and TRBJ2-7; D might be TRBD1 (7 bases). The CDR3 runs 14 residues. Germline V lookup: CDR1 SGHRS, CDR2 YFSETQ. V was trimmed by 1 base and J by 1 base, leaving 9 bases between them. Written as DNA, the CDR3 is TGCGCCAGCAGCTTGCCAGGGGGGTCCTACGAGCAGTACTTC. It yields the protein CASSLPGGSYEQYF.